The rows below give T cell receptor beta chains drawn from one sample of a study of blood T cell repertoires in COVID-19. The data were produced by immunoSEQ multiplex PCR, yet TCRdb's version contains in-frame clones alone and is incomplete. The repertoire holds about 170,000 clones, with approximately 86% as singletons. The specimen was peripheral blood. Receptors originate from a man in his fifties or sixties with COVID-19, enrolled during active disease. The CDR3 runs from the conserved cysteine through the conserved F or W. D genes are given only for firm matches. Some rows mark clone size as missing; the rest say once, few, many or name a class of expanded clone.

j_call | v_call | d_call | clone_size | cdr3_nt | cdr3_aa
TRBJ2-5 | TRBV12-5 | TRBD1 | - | TGTGCTAGTGGTCCTGGGACAGGGGTTATGGAGACCCAGTACTTC | CASGPGTGVMETQYF
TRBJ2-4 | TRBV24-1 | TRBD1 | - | TGTGCCACCAGTGATTCCGGGACAGGGTTGAAAAACATTCAGTACTTC | CATSDSGTGLKNIQYF
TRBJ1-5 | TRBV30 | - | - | TGTGCCTGGAGTGTCGCGGGGGGAGGTCAGCCCCAGCATTTT | CAWSVAGGGQPQHF
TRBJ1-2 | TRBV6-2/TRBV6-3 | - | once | TGTGCCAGCAGTTACTCGGTCGCGGGGCATGGCTACACCTTC | CASSYSVAGHGYTF
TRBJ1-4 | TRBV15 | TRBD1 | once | TGTGCCACCAGCATAGCTGACAGGGGCCTGTTTTTT | CATSIADRGLFF
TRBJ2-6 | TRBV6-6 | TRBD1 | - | TGTGCCAGCAGTCCTCCGGGACAGTGGACCTCTGGGGCCAACGTCCTGACTTTC | CASSPPGQWTSGANVLTF
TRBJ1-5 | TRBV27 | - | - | TGTGCCAGCGGTCGGTACAATCAGCCCCAGCATTTT | CASGRYNQPQHF
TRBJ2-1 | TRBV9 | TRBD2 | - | TGTGCCAGCAGCGCATTAGCGGGCTCCTACAATGAGCAGTTCTTC | CASSALAGSYNEQFF
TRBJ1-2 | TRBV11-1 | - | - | TGTGCCAGCAGCTTACAGGGGAACTATGGCTACACCTTC | CASSLQGNYGYTF
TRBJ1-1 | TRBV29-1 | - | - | TGCAGCGTTGACCCTCCCCCCGGGGGAACTGAAGCTTTCTTT | CSVDPPPGGTEAFF
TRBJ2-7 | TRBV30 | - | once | TGTGCCTGGAGTGTGTCGGGTAGCTCCTACGAGCAGTACTTC | CAWSVSGSSYEQYF
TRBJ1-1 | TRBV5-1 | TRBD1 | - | TGCGCCAGCAGCAGCCGGACAGGGGGGCTGAACACTGAAGCTTTCTTT | CASSSRTGGLNTEAFF
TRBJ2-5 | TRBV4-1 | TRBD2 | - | TGCGCCAGCAGCCAAGTAGGGGGGACTAGCGGGAACCAAGAGACCCAGTACTTC | CASSQVGGTSGNQETQYF
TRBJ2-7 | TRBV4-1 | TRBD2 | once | TGCGCCAGCAGCCAGGGACTAGCGGGGGGACCCTTGGGTGTGCAGTACTTC | CASSQGLAGGPLGVQYF
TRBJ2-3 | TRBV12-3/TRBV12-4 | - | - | TGTGCCAGCAGTGGGGGACACACAGATACGCAGTATTTT | CASSGGHTDTQYF
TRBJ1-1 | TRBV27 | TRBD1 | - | TGTGCCAGCAAACCGGGACAGGTGAACACTGAAGCTTTCTTT | CASKPGQVNTEAFF
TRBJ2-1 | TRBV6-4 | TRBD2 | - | TGTGCCAGCAGTACTAGCGCGAGCTCCTACAATGAGCAGTTCTTC | CASSTSASSYNEQFF
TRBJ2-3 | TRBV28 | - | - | TGTGCCAGCAGTGCCAGGGACAAGAACACAGATACGCAGTATTTT | CASSARDKNTDTQYF
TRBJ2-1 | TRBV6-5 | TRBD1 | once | TGTGCCAGCAGTCGACCGGGACAGGGCCCCAATGAGCAGTTCTTC | CASSRPGQGPNEQFF
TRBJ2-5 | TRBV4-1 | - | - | TGCGCCAGCAGCCCTGGACAGAGACAAGAGACCCAGTACTTC | CASSPGQRQETQYF
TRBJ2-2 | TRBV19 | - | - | TGTGCCAGTATAGTCTCAGCGGGCGTAACCGGGGAGCTGTTTTTT | CASIVSAGVTGELFF
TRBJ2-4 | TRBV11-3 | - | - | TGTGCCAGCAGCTTACCAATAGCCAAAAACATTCAGTACTTC | CASSLPIAKNIQYF
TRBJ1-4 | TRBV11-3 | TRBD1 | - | TGTGCCAGCAGCCCCCGGACAGGGAATGAAAAACTGTTTTTT | CASSPRTGNEKLFF
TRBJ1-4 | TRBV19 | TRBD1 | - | TGTGCCAGTAGTTTAGACAGGGTTAATGAAAAACTGTTTTTT | CASSLDRVNEKLFF
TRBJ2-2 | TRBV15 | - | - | TGTGCCACCAGCAGAGAAGGGGGACAGAACACCGGGGAGCTGTTTTTT | CATSREGGQNTGELFF
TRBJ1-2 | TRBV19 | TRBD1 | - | TGTGCCAGTAGTACCGGGACAGGGGCCCTCTTTTATGGCTACACCTTC | CASSTGTGALFYGYTF
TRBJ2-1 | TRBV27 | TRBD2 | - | TGTGCCAGCAGTTTGGGACTAGCGGTTTTCAATGAGCAGTTCTTC | CASSLGLAVFNEQFF
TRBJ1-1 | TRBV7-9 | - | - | TGTGCCAGCTTCAGGACCACCCAGGGATGGGGCACTGAAGCTTTCTTT | CASFRTTQGWGTEAFF
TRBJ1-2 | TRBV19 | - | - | TGTGCCAGTAGTATAGAGCGGGCCCTCTATGGCTACACCTTC | CASSIERALYGYTF
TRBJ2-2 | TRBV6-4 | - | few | TGTGCCAGCAGTGACTCGAAACGGGCCGGGGAGCTGTTTTTT | CASSDSKRAGELFF
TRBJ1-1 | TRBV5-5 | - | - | TGTGCCAGCAGCCCCAGGGGCACTGAAGCTTTCTTT | CASSPRGTEAFF
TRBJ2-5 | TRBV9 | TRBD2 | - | TGTGCCAGCAGCGGCGGAGGTGGGTCTAGCGGGAGGGGGACCCAGTACTTC | CASSGGGGSSGRGTQYF
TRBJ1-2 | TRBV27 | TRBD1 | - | TGTGCCAGCAGTTTATCGGACAGGGGAGGGGTTTACTATGGCTACACCTTC | CASSLSDRGGVYYGYTF
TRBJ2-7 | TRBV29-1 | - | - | TGCAGCGTTGCTAGCAACTCCTACGAGCAGTACTTC | CSVASNSYEQYF
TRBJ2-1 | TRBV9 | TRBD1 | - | TGTGCCAGCAGGCCGACAGGGGGCGCGGGGAATGAGCAGTTCTTC | CASRPTGGAGNEQFF